The subject of this entry is one T cell receptor (beta chain). Its cognate antigen has yet to be identified. Nothing much larger sits one base from this clone, and base qualities are not available. The sample belongs to a study of sequential checkpoint blockade in melanoma (dated by TCRdb to 2018 to 2020). Concerning the study at large: Patients were randomized 1:1 to first-line nivolumab followed by ipilimumab (arm A) or ipilimumab followed by nivolumab (arm B). In around 80% of the matched pre- and post-treatment tumor biopsy pairs, both biopsies came from the same lesion. For 20 or so patients, matched tumor biopsies were taken both before treatment and at week 13, after single-agent nivolumab (arm A) or ipilimumab (arm B). Maintenance nivolumab came after both trial sequences. DNA from 91 pretreatment melanoma tumor samples underwent TCRbeta immunosequencing.

Points the paper makes about the study in general: PD-L1 staining and CD8+ T-cell counts correlated with tumor T-cell fraction and clonality, whereas mutational load did not. Within-arm analyses of tumor T-cell fraction were constrained by small sample sizes and reduced statistical power. The model for predicting response that combines TCR metrics with mutation burden needs to be validated in larger, independent patient cohorts. Among patients in the nivolumab-first arm (arm A), tumor TIL clonality before treatment was associated with response (P = .04). Achieving clinical benefit was about 30 times more likely for patients whose tumor T-cell fraction and clonality increased by week 13.

The immunoSEQ Assay was used to immunosequence TCRbeta CDR3 regions from genomic DNA. Prior to high-throughput sequencing, genomic DNA was amplified by bias-controlled multiplex PCR. As for the original processing: To quantify the absolute abundance of each unique TCRbeta CDR3 region, the sequences were collapsed and filtered. Clonality, defined as 1 minus Pielou's evenness, was calculated using only productive rearrangements. To compute tumor T-cell fraction, TCRbeta template counts were normalized to usable DNA, with usable DNA estimated from several housekeeping genes. A previously published method was used to identify clones with significantly greater frequencies in on-treatment samples than in baseline samples. TCRdb provides this immuneACCESS table in a form limited to in-frame rearrangements. Some clones are lacking; in checked studies, under half of them reflect an unresolved V gene, and why the rest are absent is not known. Clone size and V and J calls were adopted from that table, with D and trimming inferred from the DNA. This sample comprises about 11,000 clones, roughly 28% of them detected only once. The ten biggest clones cover more than 25% of the sample.

The sample's treatment or condition label, decoded: randomized to nivolumab then ipilimumab (arm A) or the reverse (arm B). Prior DNA-damaging chemotherapy had not been received by any trial patient. Samples were obtained from patients with melanoma enrolled in CheckMate 064, a randomized, open-label phase II trial of sequential checkpoint blockade. Genomic DNA from formalin-fixed paraffin-embedded (FFPE) tissue samples served as the input for tumor TCR sequencing. The receptor was isolated from a human donor with melanoma. The input for sequencing was tumor tissue (inferred from file names), taken from a patient given nivolumab and ipilimumab in sequence.

The bases read TGCGCCAGCAGCCCCGGGACCTCAGACTCCTACGAGCAGTACTTC. It is translated as CASSPGTSDSYEQYF. The chain joins TRBV5-1 to TRBJ2-7; the D gene could be either TRBD1 or TRBD2, each agreeing at 5 bases. CDR1 and CDR2 are drawn from the germline V gene: SGHRS, YFSETQ. The V end loses 4 bases and the J end loses 0 bases, and a stretch of 14 bases separates them. The CDR3, from cysteine to phenylalanine, totals 15 residues. Solely the CDR3 DNA is kept, with 45 bases framed from the first base.